Listed below are T cell receptor beta chains from one sample, sequenced in a study of CD8 T cells in ankylosing spondylitis. TCRdb re-called the 5' RACE reads through MiXCR, storing one row per CDR3 protein. The repertoire consists of approximately 190,000 distinct CDR3 sequences, with 13% occurring once and the leading ten covering 11%. The sample consisted of blood, either unsorted or a sorted T cell fraction (not recorded which). The receptors were sampled from a female donor with ankylosing spondylitis or in good health (not recorded which). The CDR3 runs from the conserved cysteine through the conserved F or W. D genes are given only for firm matches. Rows give clone size only sometimes, using once, few, many, or a class for an expanded clone.

TRBJ2-2 TRBV7-3 NA NA TGTGCCAGCAGCTTAAAGGGGGGAAGGGCCGGGGAGCTGTTTTTT CASSLKGGRAGELFF
TRBJ2-3 TRBV9 many NA TGTGCCAGCAGCGTAGGCCCAGGGGACGGTACGTACGGTACGCAGTATTTT CASSVGPGDGTYGTQYF
TRBJ2-2 TRBV6-1 NA NA TGTGCCAGCAGTCCTCATCAGGGCACCGGGGAGCTGTTTTTT CASSPHQGTGELFF
TRBJ2-5 TRBV6-1 few NA TGTGCCAGCAGTGTAGGAAGTTGGGCGAACCAAGAGACCCAGTACTTC CASSVGSWANQETQYF
TRBJ2-1 TRBV12-3/TRBV12-4 NA NA TGTGCCAGCGAACCCCCCCTTGGCAATGAGCAGTTCTTC CASEPPLGNEQFF
TRBJ2-7 TRBV7-2 few TRBD2 TGTGCCAGCAGCTTAGACGGGAGGACTGCTCGCGAGCAGTACTTC CASSLDGRTAREQYF
TRBJ2-1 TRBV11-3 many NA TGTGCCAGCAGCCCCTATGAGGTTGGATCCTACAATGAGCAGTTCTTC CASSPYEVGSYNEQFF
TRBJ1-2 TRBV6-5 many NA TGTGCCAGCAGTTACAAGGGGGGTAACTATGGCTACACCTTC CASSYKGGNYGYTF
TRBJ2-1 TRBV7-9 many NA TGTGCCAGCAGCTTAGCGGGCGGAGTTTATAATGAGCAGTTCTTC CASSLAGGVYNEQFF
TRBJ2-3 TRBV20-1 few NA TGCAGTGGCGCTGGCGGGACTACAGATACGCAGTATTTT CSGAGGTTDTQYF
TRBJ2-1 TRBV7-2 many NA TGTGCCAGCAGCTTATATGACAGCTACAATGAGCAGTTCTTC CASSLYDSYNEQFF
TRBJ2-7 TRBV5-1 many NA TGCGCCAGCAGCTTTTTAGCGGTCGACTACGAGCAGTACTTC CASSFLAVDYEQYF
TRBJ2-7 TRBV20-1 many NA TGCAGTGCTAGAGGGGGCACCGAGCAGTACTTC CSARGGTEQYF
TRBJ2-7 TRBV5-1 few NA TGCGCCAGCAGCTTGGAATCGGTGGACGAGCAGTACTTC CASSLESVDEQYF
TRBJ2-7 TRBV20-1 many TRBD2 TGCAGTGCTAGAGGCGGGAGAGGCTACGAGCAGTACTTC CSARGGRGYEQYF
TRBJ2-7 TRBV18 once NA TGTGCCAACTCGATTCGTGGCAGTGCCTACGAGCAGTACTTC CANSIRGSAYEQYF
TRBJ2-2 TRBV7-8 NA TRBD2 TGTGCCAGCAACAACGGCCGACTAGCGGGAGGGACCGGGGAGCTGTTTTTT CASNNGRLAGGTGELFF
TRBJ2-7 TRBV6-5 few TRBD1 TGTGCCAGCAGTTACCAGGGACAGGCAGAGGGGTACGAGCAGTACTTC CASSYQGQAEGYEQYF
TRBJ1-2 TRBV7-2 many TRBD1 TGTGCCAGCAGCTTAGCGATGCCGGACAGGGGAGGTCGTGGCTACACCTTC CASSLAMPDRGGRGYTF
TRBJ2-5 TRBV11-2 many NA TGTGCCAGCAGCTTAGAGAGGGGTGGCGAGACCCAGTACTTC CASSLERGGETQYF
TRBJ2-7 TRBV7-2 many TRBD2 TGTGCCAGCAGCCCGGGACTAGCGGGAGATCCCGAGCAGTACTTC CASSPGLAGDPEQYF
TRBJ2-2 TRBV24-1 many NA TGTGCCACCAGTGATAGCAGGCAGGAGAACACCGGGGAGCTGTTTTTT CATSDSRQENTGELFF
TRBJ1-6 TRBV3-1 NA NA TGTGCCAGCAGCTACGGCAGGGGTGATTCACCCCTCCACTTT CASSYGRGDSPLHF
TRBJ1-2 TRBV21-1 many NA TGTGCCAGCAGCAAAGGTATTAACCGGGACAGCTATGGCTACACCTTC CASSKGINRDSYGYTF
TRBJ2-5 TRBV7-2 NA NA TGTGCCAGCAGCTTATCCCACCAAGAGACCCAGTACTTC CASSLSHQETQYF
TRBJ2-1 TRBV7-7 many NA TGTGCCAGCAGCTTAGCTCTCGACTCTCAGCAGTTCTTC CASSLALDSQQFF
TRBJ2-3 TRBV28 many TRBD1 TGTGCCAGCATAGGGACAGGGACCGTTAGTAAGCAGTATTTT CASIGTGTVSKQYF
TRBJ2-7 TRBV28 few TRBD1 TGTGCCAGCAGTTCGGGACAGGGTCCCCACGAGCAGTACTTC CASSSGQGPHEQYF
TRBJ1-2 TRBV20-1 many NA TGCAGTGCTAGGCGGGACGACGCTCGAGGTGGCTACACCTTC CSARRDDARGGYTF
TRBJ1-5 TRBV29-1 few TRBD1 TGCAGCGTTGGACAGGGGGAAGGTCAGCCCCAGCATTTT CSVGQGEGQPQHF
TRBJ1-6 TRBV28 many TRBD1 TGTGCCAGCAGTGCATTTACAGGGGTCCAGAGCTCCTATAATTCACCCCTCCACTTT CASSAFTGVQSSYNSPLHF
TRBJ2-3 TRBV24-1 many TRBD2 TGTGCCACCAGTGCCGTGGATAGCGGGAGGTTAGATACGCAGTATTTT CATSAVDSGRLDTQYF
TRBJ1-2 TRBV20-1 NA NA TGCTGTGCTAGAGATCAGCAGGGCGGAGATTGGTCATCTGGCTACACCTTC CCARDQQGGDWSSGYTF
TRBJ2-3 TRBV12-3/TRBV12-4 few NA TGTGCCAGCAGTTTAGGAACCCGCGGGGACCGGGATACGCAGTATTTT CASSLGTRGDRDTQYF
TRBJ2-1 TRBV12-3/TRBV12-4 few TRBD1 TGTGCCAGCAAGAGACTAGCGCAGGACAGGGGGGTTGAGCAGTTCTTC CASKRLAQDRGVEQFF
TRBJ2-7 TRBV5-1 many NA TGCGCCAGCAGCCAGACCCCCTCCTCCTACGAGCAGTACTTC CASSQTPSSYEQYF
TRBJ2-2 TRBV20-1 few TRBD2 TGCAGTGCTAGAGATTATAGCGGGGGGACCGGGGAGCTGTTTTTT CSARDYSGGTGELFF
TRBJ2-2 TRBV6-1 NA TRBD1 TGTGCCAGCAATACAGCTCCGGGACAGGGCGCCGGGGAGCTGTTTTTT CASNTAPGQGAGELFF
TRBJ2-3 TRBV20-1 NA TRBD2 TGCTGTGCCAGCCCGGGACTAGCGGGATTCCGCCTCGGCACAGATACGCAGTATTTT CCASPGLAGFRLGTDTQYF
TRBJ2-2 TRBV5-6 many NA TGTGCCAGCAGGCACTACGCTACCAGCTTCACCGGGGAGCTGTTTTTT CASRHYATSFTGELFF
TRBJ2-7 TRBV12-3/TRBV12-4 NA NA TGTGCCAGCAGATGGGACTTCACCTACGAGCAGTACTTC CASRWDFTYEQYF
TRBJ2-3 TRBV5-1 many NA TGCGCCAGCAGCTTATTCAGCGTGGCAGATACGCAGTATTTT CASSLFSVADTQYF
TRBJ2-3 TRBV6-1 many TRBD2 TGTGCCAGCAAAACGACCGGGACTAGCATGACGGATACGCAGTATTTT CASKTTGTSMTDTQYF
TRBJ2-3 TRBV11-2 NA NA TGTGCCAGCAGCCAGGGCATTGGAACAGATACGCAGTATTTT CASSQGIGTDTQYF
TRBJ2-1 TRBV5-1 many NA TGCGCCAGCAGCTTGGACCTAGCTGGGCAGTTCTTC CASSLDLAGQFF